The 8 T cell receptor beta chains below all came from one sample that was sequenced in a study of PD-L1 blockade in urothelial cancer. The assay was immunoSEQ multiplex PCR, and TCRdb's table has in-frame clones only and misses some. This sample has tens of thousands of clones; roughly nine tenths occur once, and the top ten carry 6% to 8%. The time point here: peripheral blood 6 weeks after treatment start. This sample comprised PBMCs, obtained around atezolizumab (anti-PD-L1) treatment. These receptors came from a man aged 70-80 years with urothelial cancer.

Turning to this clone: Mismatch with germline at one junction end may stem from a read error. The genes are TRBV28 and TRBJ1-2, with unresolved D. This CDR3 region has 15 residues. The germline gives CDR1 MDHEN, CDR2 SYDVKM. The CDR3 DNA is TGTGCCAGCACTTTATCGCCAGTAACTAACTATGGCTACACCTTC. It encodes CASTLSPVTNYGYTF.

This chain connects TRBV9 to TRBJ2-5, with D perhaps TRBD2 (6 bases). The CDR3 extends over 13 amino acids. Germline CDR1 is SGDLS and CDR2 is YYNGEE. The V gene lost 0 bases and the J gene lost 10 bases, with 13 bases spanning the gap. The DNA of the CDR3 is TGTGCCAGCAGCGTAGGGAGGGCAGCTGACCAGTACTTC. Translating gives CASSVGRAADQYF.

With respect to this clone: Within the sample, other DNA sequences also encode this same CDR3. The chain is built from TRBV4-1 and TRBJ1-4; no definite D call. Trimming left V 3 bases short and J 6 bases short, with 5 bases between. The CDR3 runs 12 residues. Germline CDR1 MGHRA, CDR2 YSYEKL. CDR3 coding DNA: TGCGCCAGCAGCCACCGAGATGAAAAACTGTTTTTT. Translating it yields CASSHRDEKLFF.

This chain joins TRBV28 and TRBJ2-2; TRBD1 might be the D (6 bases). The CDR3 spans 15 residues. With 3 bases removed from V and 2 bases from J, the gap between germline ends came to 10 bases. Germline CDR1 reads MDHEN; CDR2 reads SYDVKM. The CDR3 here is CASSLGAPNTGELFF. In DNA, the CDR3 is TGTGCCAGCAGTTTGGGGGCGCCCAACACCGGGGAGCTGTTTTTT.

DNA for the CDR3: TGTGCCAGCTCACCGGGGACTAGCGGGAGTGGAGCCCTCGCGTATTTT. It translates to CASSPGTSGSGALAYF. The chain combines TRBV18 with TRBJ2-3, with 14 positions matching TRBD2. J lost 14 bases, V lost 3 bases, and 13 bases had no gene match. Per germline, CDR1 KGHSH and CDR2 LQKENI. The length of the CDR3 is 16 residues. The full variable domain, its missing parts supplied by reference TRBV18 and TRBJ2-3, is NAGVMQNPRHLVRRRGQEARLRCSPMKGHSHVYWYRQLPEEGLKFMVYLQKENIIDESGMPKERFSAEFPKEGPSILRIQQVVRGDSAAYFCASSPGTSGSGALAYFGPGTRLTVL.

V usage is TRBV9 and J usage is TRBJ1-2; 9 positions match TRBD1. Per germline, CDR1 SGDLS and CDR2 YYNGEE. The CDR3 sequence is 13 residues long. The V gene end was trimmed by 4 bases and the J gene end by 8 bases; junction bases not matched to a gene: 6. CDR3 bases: TGTGCCAGCAGCCCCCGGACAGGGGTAGGCTACACCTTC. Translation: CASSPRTGVGYTF.

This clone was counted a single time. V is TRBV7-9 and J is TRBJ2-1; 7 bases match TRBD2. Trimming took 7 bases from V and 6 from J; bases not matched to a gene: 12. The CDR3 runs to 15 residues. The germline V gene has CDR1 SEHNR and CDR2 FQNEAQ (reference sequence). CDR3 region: CASTPGLAEINEQFF. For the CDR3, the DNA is TGTGCCAGCACCCCGGGGCTAGCGGAAATCAATGAGCAGTTCTTC.

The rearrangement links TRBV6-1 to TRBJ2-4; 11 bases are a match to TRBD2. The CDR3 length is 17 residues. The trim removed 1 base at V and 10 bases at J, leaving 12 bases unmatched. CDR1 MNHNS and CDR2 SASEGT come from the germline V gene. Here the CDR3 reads CASSEDSGRAGHTIQYF. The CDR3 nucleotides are TGTGCCAGCAGTGAAGATAGCGGGAGGGCCGGACACACTATTCAGTACTTC.